Below are 17 T cell receptor beta chains sequenced from a single sample in a study of blood T cell repertoires in COVID-19. Only in-frame clones appear in the TCRdb table, and some are missing; sequencing was by immunoSEQ multiplex PCR. The table has about 300,000 clones, 80% to 90% seen once; the top ten hold 6.3%. The sequencing input was peripheral blood. The receptors originated from a woman in her 50s with COVID-19, enrolled during active disease.

The chain employs TRBV27 and TRBJ2-7; 10 nucleotides line up with TRBD1. CDR1 MNHEY and CDR2 SMNVEV come from the germline V gene (reference sequence). Losses at the gene ends were 5 bases for V and 4 bases for J; bases not matched to a gene: 5. The length of the CDR3 is 14 residues. The CDR3, as DNA: TGTGCCAGCAGTCCTCGACAGGGGGCTTACGAGCAGTACTTC. Its protein product is CASSPRQGAYEQYF.

The DNA of the CDR3 is TGTGCCTCCTCATCCCCAAGCGGGGTTGAGCAGTTCTTC. This encodes CASSSPSGVEQFF. The chain joins TRBV7-2 to TRBJ2-1, with 7 bases matching TRBD2. Unmatched junction bases numbered 13, after V lost 11 bases and J lost 9 bases. The CDR3 length is 13 residues. Germline values: CDR1 SGHTA, CDR2 FQGNSA.

The chain uses TRBV2 and TRBJ2-2, with TRBD2 matching over 9 bases. Germline V CDR1 and CDR2: SNHLY, FYNNEI. The CDR3 runs to 14 residues. V shed 4 bases and J 8 bases; nucleotides not matched to a gene: 5. In DNA form, the CDR3 reads TGTGCCAGCAGTGTCCAGCGGGAGGCTGGGGAGCTGTTTTTT. This encodes CASSVQREAGELFF.

V is TRBV19 and J is TRBJ2-7, with unresolved D. The V end lost 3 bases, the J end lost 3 bases, and 9 bases lay between the germline ends. The length of the CDR3 is 13 residues. Germline V gives CDR1 LNHDA, CDR2 SQIVND (reference sequence). CDR3 amino acids: CASSIGRNYEQYF. Here the CDR3 DNA reads TGTGCCAGTAGTATTGGCAGGAACTACGAGCAGTACTTC. Supplemented by reference TRBV19 and TRBJ2-7, the full variable domain reads DGGITQSPKYLFRKEGQNVTLSCEQNLNHDAMYWYRQDPGQGLRLIYYSQIVNDFQKGDIAEGYSVSREKKESFPLTVTSAQKNPTAFYLCASSIGRNYEQYFGPGTRLTVT.

A single count supports this clone. The J gene is TRBJ2-7, the V gene TRBV6-5; tentatively, D is TRBD2 (5 bases). The V gene's germline CDR1 is MNHEY and CDR2 SVGAGI. CDR3 length: 15 amino acids. The ends were cut back, 2 bases at V and 7 bases at J, with 18 bases in the middle. The CDR3 spells CASSYADSPSGEQYF. CDR3 in DNA: TGTGCCAGCAGTTACGCAGACTCTCCCTCGGGGGAGCAGTACTTC.

The chain carries TRBV5-1 and TRBJ1-5; the D is unclear. The CDR3 contains 14 residues. CDR1 is SGHRS, CDR2 YFSETQ, per germline. Trimming left V 0 bases short and J 4 bases short, with 8 bases between. The CDR3 loop is CASSLVPDNQPQHF. The CDR3, as DNA: TGCGCCAGCAGCTTGGTGCCAGATAATCAGCCCCAGCATTTT.

The chain uses TRBV19 and TRBJ2-3, with TRBD1 identical over 8 bases. In germline, CDR1 is LNHDA, CDR2 SQIVND (reference sequence). V trimming: 10 bases; J trimming: 1 base; junction bases outside the gene matches: 4. This CDR3 is 13 amino acids long. The CDR3 sequence is CATLDRGTDTQYF. Written as DNA, the CDR3 is TGTGCCACCCTGGACAGGGGCACAGATACGCAGTATTTT. The complete variable domain, with remaining parts taken from reference TRBV19 and TRBJ2-3, reads DGGITQSPKYLFRKEGQNVTLSCEQNLNHDAMYWYRQDPGQGLRLIYYSQIVNDFQKGDIAEGYSVSREKKESFPLTVTSAQKNPTAFYLCATLDRGTDTQYFGPGTRLTVL.

The chain employs TRBV19 and TRBJ2-5; a possible D gene is TRBD2 (7 bases). CDR1 is LNHDA, CDR2 SQIVND, per germline (reference sequence). Trimming removed 11 bases at V and 6 bases at J, with 19 bases between. The CDR3 length is 13 residues. CDR3 in amino acids: CASGGAGAKTQYF. The CDR3 bases are TGTGCCTCCGGAGGGGCGGGGGCAAAGACCCAGTACTTC.

The rearrangement uses TRBV18 and TRBJ2-7, with D possibly matching TRBD2 (6 bases). CDR3 length equals 15 residues. Germline values: CDR1 KGHSH, CDR2 LQKENI. V lost 4 bases and J lost 0, with 13 bases in between. The CDR3 sequence is CASSRGTQSSYEQYF. CDR3 nucleotide sequence: TGTGCCAGCTCACGCGGGACTCAGAGCTCCTACGAGCAGTACTTC.

A single count supports this clone. V gene TRBV30 combines with J gene TRBJ1-1, with 10 bases lining up with TRBD1. Germline CDR1 and CDR2: GTSNPN and SVGIG (reference sequence). This CDR3 spans 14 amino acids. V dropped 2 bases and J dropped 3; count of bases not matched to a gene: 3. The CDR3 DNA reads TGTGCCTGGAGTAGAGGACAGGGGGACACTGAAGCTTTCTTT. It yields the protein CAWSRGQGDTEAFF.

The chain uses TRBV6-2 or TRBV6-3 and TRBJ1-3; unclear D gene. Per the germline V gene, CDR1 is MNHEY and CDR2 is SVGEGT. Deletions cut 4 bases from V and 0 bases from J, with 7 bases between. The CDR3 consists of 14 residues. The CDR3 here is CASSSGVSGNTIYF. The CDR3 DNA sequence: TGTGCCAGCAGTTCAGGCGTCTCTGGAAACACCATATATTTT.

This chain uses TRBV7-2 with TRBJ1-2; D not certain. Between the trimmed V and J ends, which lost 5 bases and 0 bases, there was a span of 16 bases. CDR3 size: 16 residues. CDR1 SGHTA and CDR2 FQGNSA come from the germline V gene. Here the CDR3 reads CASSLQAGLTNYGYTF. The CDR3 nucleotides are TGTGCCAGCAGCCTCCAAGCAGGACTCACTAACTATGGCTACACCTTC.

The CDR3 reads CASRTASRTDTQYF. The CDR3 nucleotides are TGTGCCAGCAGGACAGCCTCCCGCACAGATACGCAGTATTTT. This chain joins TRBV21-1 and TRBJ2-3; no DNA check was done on the table's D call, TRBD1. TRBV21-1 is labeled a pseudogene. The CDR3 contains 14 residues.

To note about this clone: The junction does not match germline at one end; this may be a read error. The chain couples TRBV7-6 to TRBJ2-2; D is perhaps TRBD1 (6 bases). Per germline, CDR1 SGHVS and CDR2 FNYEAQ. This CDR3 comprises 16 residues. The CDR3 loop reads CASSLPFTGNAGELFF. As DNA, the CDR3 is TGTGCCAGCAGCTTACCTTTTACAGGGAACGCCGGGGAGCTGTTTTTT. Variable domain in full (rest from reference TRBV7-6 and TRBJ2-2): GAGVSQSPRYKVTKRGQDVALRCDPISGHVSLYWYRQALGQGPEFLTYFNYEAQQDKSGLPNDRFSAERPEGSISTLTIQRTEQRDSAMYRCASSLPFTGNAGELFFGEGSRLTVL.

The chain carries TRBV7-9 and TRBJ1-2; D gene uncertain. This CDR3 comprises 15 residues. Trimming removed 3 bases at V and 6 bases at J, with 17 bases between. Germline values: CDR1 SEHNR, CDR2 FQNEAQ (reference sequence). CDR3 nucleotide sequence: TGTGCCAGCAGCTTTAGTTTAGTCCCGGCGGATGGCTACACCTTC. The encoded protein is CASSFSLVPADGYTF.

Concerning this clone: Additional DNA sequences in this sample encode the identical CDR3. The chain links TRBV5-1 to TRBJ2-1; D gene ambiguous. Germline values: CDR1 SGHRS, CDR2 YFSETQ. Trimming left V 0 bases short and J 0 bases short, with 7 bases between. The CDR3 has 15 residues. The CDR3 is CASSLGASSYNEQFF. Here the CDR3 DNA reads TGCGCCAGCAGCTTGGGGGCAAGCTCCTACAATGAGCAGTTCTTC.

Here the CDR3 reads CASSHYRDSYNEQFF. The DNA for the CDR3 is TGTGCCAGCAGCCACTACAGGGACTCCTACAATGAGCAGTTCTTC. The rearrangement joins TRBV3-1 (or the pseudogene TRBV3-2) to TRBJ2-1, with D possibly being TRBD1 (6 bases). The CDR3 contains 15 residues. The germline V gene has CDR1 LGHDT and CDR2 YNNKEL (reference sequence). The germline V and J ends were trimmed by 3 bases and 0 bases, with 9 bases remaining between them.